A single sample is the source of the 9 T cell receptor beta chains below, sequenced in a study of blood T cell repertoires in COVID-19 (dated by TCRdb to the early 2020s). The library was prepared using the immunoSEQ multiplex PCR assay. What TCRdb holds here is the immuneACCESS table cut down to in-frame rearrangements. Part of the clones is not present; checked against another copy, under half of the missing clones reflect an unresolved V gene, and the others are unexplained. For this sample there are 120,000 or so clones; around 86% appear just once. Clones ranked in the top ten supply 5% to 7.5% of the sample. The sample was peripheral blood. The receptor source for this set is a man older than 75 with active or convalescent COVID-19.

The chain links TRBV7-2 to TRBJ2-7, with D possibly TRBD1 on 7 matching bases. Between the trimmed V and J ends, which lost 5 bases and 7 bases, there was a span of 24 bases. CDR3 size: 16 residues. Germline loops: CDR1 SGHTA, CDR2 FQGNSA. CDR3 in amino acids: CASSQGGARGNGEQYF. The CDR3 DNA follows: TGTGCCAGCAGCCAGGGGGGCGCTAGGGGGAATGGGGAGCAGTACTTC.

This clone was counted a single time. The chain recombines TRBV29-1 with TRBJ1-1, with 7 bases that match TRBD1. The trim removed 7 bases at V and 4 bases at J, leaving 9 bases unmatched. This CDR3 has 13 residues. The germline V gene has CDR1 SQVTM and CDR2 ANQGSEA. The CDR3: CSGERGQGTEAFF. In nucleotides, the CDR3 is TGCAGCGGGGAAAGGGGGCAGGGCACTGAAGCTTTCTTT.

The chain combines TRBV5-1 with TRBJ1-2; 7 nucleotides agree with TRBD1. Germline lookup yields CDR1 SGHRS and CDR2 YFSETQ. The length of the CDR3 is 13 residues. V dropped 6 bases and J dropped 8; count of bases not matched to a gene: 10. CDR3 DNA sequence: TGCGCCAGCAACCCGACAGGGAGCAGGGGCTACACCTTC. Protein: CASNPTGSRGYTF. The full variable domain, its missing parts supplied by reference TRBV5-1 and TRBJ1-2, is KAGVTQTPRYLIKTRGQQVTLSCSPISGHRSVSWYQQTPGQGLQFLFEYFSETQRNKGNFPGRFSGRQFSNSRSEMNVSTLELGDSALYLCASNPTGSRGYTFGSGTRLTVV.

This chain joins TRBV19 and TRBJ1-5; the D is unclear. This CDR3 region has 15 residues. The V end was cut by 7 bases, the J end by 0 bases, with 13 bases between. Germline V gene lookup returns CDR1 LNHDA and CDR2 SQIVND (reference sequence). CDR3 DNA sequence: TGTGCCAGTAAACTCACTTATACTAGCAATCAGCCCCAGCATTTT. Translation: CASKLTYTSNQPQHF.

The CDR3 protein is CASSKQANQETQYF. DNA for the CDR3: TGTGCCAGTTCAAAACAGGCTAACCAAGAGACCCAGTACTTC. The V and J genes are TRBV2 and TRBJ2-5, with D possibly being TRBD1 (5 bases). V shed 9 bases and J shed 0 bases, with 14 bases lying between them. Germline V CDR1 and CDR2: SNHLY, FYNNEI. The CDR3 contains 14 residues.

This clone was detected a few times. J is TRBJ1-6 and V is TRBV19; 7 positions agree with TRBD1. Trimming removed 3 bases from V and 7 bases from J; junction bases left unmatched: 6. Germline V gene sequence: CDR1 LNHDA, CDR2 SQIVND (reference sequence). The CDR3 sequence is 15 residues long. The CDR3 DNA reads TGTGCCAGTAGTATGACCCCGGGACAGAATTCACCCCTCCACTTT. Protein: CASSMTPGQNSPLHF.

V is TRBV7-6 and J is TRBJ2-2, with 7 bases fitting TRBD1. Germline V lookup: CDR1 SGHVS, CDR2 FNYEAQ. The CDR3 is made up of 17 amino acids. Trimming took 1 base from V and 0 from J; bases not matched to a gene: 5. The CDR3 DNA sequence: TGTGCCAGCAGCTTAGGGGGGACAGCTACGAACACCGGGGAGCTGTTTTTT. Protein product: CASSLGGTATNTGELFF.

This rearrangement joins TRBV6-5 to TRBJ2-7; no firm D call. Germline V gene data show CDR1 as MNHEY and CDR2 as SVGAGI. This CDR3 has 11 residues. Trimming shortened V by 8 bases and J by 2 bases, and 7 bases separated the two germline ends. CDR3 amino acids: CASRDAYEQYF. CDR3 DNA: TGTGCCAGCCGAGATGCCTACGAGCAGTACTTC.

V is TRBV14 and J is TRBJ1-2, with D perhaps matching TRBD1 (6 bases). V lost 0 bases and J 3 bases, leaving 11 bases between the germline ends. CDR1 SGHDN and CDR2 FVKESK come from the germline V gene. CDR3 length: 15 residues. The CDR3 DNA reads TGTGCCAGCAGCCAAGATCCTGGGGGCGACTATGGCTACACCTTC. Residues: CASSQDPGGDYGYTF. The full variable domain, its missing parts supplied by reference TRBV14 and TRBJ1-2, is EAGVTQFPSHSVIEKGQTVTLRCDPISGHDNLYWYRRVMGKEIKFLLHFVKESKQDESGMPNNRFLAERTGGTYSTLKVQPAELEDSGVYFCASSQDPGGDYGYTFGSGTRLTVV.